The T cell receptor (beta chain) described here comes from a study of OX40 agonist ivuxolimab in advanced cancers. As for the study in general: A mean age of about 59 years, range 23 to 79, was recorded, and around 85% were male. Study-level results: Clones of CD4+ and CD8+ blood T cells grew by week 6 at doses of 0.1 to 3.0 mg/kg. Certain nonresponders likewise exhibited a low normalized T-cell clonal expansion.

This table comes from immunoSEQ multiplex PCR, and its TCRdb copy is limited to in-frame clones, with some not included. The profile shows fewer than 25,000 clones, approximately 83% of them singletons. As concerns this clone: As yet, its antigen is unknown.

The TCR comes from an adult with an advanced solid tumor such as melanoma, head and neck, liver or kidney cancer. The starting material was CD4+ or CD8+ T cells sorted from blood, obtained in a trial of the OX40 agonist ivuxolimab.

This CDR3 reads CASSLSTVLGYTF. The CDR3 nucleotides are TGCGCCAGCAGCTTGTCGACGGTGTTAGGCTACACCTTC. This chain connects TRBV5-1 to TRBJ1-2; no clear D gene. CDR1 and CDR2 from the germline V gene are SGHRS and YFSETQ. The V end lost 1 base, the J end lost 8 bases, and 12 bases lay between the germline ends. The length of the CDR3 is 13 residues.